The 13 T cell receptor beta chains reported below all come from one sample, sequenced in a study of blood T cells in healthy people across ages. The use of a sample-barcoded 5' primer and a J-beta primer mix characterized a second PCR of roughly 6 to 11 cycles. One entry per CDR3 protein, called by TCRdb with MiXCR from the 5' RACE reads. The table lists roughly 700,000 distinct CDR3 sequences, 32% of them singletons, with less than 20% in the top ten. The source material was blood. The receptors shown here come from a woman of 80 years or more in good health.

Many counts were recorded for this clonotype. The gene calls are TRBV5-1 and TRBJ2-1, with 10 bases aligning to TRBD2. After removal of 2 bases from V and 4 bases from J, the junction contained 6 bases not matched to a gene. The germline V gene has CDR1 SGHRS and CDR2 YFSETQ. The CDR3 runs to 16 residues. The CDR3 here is CASSLPGTSAYNEQFF. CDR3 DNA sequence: TGCGCCAGCAGCTTACCCGGGACTAGCGCTTACAATGAGCAGTTCTTC.

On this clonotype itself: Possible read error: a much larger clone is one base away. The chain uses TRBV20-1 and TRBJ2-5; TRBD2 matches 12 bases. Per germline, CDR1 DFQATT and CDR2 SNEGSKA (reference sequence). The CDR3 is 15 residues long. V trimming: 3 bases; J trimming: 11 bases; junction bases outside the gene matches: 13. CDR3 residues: CSASLGLAGPNEQYF. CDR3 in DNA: TGCAGTGCTAGCCTTGGACTAGCGGGGCCCAATGAGCAGTACTTC.

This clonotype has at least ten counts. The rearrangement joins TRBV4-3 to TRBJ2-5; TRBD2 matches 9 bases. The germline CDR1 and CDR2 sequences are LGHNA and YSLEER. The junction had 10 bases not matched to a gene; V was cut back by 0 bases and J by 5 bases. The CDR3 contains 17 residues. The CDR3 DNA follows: TGCGCCAGCAGCCAAGATTATAGACCTGCGGGGGGGGAGACCCAGTACTTC. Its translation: CASSQDYRPAGGETQYF.

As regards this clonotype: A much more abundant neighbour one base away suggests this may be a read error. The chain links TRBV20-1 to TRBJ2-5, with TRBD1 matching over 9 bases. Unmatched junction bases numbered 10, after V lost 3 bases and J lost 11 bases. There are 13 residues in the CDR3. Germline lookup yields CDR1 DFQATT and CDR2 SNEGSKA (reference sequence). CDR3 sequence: CSASRDRANEQYF. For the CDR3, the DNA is TGCAGTGCTAGCCGGGACAGGGCCAATGAGCAGTACTTC.

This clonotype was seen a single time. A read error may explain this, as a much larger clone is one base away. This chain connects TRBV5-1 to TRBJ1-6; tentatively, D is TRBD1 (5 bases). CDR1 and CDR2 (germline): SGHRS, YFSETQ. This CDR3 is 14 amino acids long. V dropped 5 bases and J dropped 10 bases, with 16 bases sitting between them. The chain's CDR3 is CASRAATGASPLHF. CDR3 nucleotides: TGCGCCAGCAGGGCAGCAACTGGGGCCTCACCCCTCCACTTT.

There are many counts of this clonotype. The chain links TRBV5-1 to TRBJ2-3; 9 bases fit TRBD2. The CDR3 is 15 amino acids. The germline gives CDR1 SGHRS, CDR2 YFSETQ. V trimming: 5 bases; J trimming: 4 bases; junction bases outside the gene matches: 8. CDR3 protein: CASSTERGAADTQYF. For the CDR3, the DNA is TGCGCCAGCAGTACGGAGCGGGGGGCAGCAGATACGCAGTATTTT.

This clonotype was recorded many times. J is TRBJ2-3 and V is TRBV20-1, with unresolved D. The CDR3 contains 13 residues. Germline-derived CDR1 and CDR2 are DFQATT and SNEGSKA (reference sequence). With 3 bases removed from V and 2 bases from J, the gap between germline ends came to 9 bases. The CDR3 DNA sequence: TGCAGTGCTAGTAGGACCATCACAGATACGCAGTATTTT. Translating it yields CSASRTITDTQYF.

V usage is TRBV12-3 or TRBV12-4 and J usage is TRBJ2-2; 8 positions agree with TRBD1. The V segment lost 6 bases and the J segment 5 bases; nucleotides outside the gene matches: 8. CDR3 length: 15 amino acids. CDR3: CASSPRQGRTGELFF. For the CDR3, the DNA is TGTGCCAGCAGCCCGAGACAGGGGAGAACCGGGGAGCTGTTTTTT.

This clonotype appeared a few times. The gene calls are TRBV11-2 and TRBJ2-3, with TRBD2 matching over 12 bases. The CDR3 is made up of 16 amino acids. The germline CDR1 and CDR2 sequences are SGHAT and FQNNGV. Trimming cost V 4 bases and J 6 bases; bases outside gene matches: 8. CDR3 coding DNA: TGTGCCAGCAGCTCCAAGACTAGCGGGAGTGGGGATACGCAGTATTTT. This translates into CASSSKTSGSGDTQYF.

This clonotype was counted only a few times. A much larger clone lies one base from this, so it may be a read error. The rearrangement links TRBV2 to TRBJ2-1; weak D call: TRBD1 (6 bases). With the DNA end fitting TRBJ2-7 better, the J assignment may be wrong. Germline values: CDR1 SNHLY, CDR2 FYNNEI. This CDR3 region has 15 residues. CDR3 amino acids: CASTSPGVPYNEQYF. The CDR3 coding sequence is TGTGCCAGCACAAGCCCAGGGGTACCCTACAATGAGCAGTACTTC.

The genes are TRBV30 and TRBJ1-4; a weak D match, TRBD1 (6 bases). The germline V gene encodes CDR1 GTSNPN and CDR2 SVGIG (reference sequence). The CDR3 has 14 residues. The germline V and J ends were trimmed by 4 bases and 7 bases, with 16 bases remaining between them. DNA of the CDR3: TGTGCCTGGACGAGGGGGGACACACGTGAAAAACTGTTTTTT. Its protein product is CAWTRGDTREKLFF.

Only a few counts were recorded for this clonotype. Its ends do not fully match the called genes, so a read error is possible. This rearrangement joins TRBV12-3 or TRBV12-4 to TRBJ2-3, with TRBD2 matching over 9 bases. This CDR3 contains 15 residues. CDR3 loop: CASRSGGTSTDTRYF. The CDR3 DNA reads TGTGCCAGCAGATCGGGGGGGACTAGCACAGATACGCGGTATTTT.

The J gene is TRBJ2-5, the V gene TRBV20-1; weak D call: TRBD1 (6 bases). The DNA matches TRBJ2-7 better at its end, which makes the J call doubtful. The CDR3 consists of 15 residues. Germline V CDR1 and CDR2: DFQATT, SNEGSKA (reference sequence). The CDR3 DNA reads TGCAGTGCTAGAAGGGCGACAGGCGACTTCTACGAGCAGTACTTC. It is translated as CSARRATGDFYEQYF.